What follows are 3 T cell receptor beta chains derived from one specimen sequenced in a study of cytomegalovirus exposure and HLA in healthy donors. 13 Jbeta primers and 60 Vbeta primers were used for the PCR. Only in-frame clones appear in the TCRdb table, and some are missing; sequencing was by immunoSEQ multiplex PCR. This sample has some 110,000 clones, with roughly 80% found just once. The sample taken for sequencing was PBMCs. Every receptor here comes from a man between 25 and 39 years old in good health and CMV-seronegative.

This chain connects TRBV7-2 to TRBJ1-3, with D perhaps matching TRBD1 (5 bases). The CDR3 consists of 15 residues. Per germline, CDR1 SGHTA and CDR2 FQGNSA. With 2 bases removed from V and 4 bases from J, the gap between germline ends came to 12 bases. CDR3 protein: CASSLTMTDGNTIYF. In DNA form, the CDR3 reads TGTGCCAGCAGCTTAACGATGACAGACGGAAACACCATATATTTT.

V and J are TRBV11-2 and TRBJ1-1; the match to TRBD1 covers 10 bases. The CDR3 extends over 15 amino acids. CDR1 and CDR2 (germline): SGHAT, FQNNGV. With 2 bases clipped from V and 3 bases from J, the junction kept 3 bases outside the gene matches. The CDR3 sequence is CASSLMGQGYTEAFF. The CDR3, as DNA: TGTGCCAGCAGCTTAATGGGACAGGGGTACACTGAAGCTTTCTTT.

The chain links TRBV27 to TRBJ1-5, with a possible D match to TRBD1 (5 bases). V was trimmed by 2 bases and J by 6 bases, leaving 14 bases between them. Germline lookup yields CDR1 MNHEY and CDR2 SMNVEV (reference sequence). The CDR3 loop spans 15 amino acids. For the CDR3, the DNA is TGTGCCAGCAGTTTACGCGGCAGGGTGGTTCAGCCCCAGCATTTT. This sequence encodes CASSLRGRVVQPQHF.